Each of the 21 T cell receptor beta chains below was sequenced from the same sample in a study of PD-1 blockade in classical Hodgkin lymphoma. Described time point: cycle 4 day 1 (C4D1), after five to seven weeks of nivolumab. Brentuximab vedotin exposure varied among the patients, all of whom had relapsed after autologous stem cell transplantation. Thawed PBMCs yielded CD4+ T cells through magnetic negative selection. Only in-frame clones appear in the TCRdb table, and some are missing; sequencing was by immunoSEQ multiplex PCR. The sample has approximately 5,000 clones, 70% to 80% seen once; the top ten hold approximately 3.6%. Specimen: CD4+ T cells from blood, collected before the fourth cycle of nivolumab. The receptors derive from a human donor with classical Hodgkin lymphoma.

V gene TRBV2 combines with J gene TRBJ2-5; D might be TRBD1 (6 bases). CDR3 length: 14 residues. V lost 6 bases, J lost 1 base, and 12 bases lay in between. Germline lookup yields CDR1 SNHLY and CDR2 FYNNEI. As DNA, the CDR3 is TGTGCCAGCAGCCCGACAGGCCGCCAAGAGACCCAGTACTTC. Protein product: CASSPTGRQETQYF.

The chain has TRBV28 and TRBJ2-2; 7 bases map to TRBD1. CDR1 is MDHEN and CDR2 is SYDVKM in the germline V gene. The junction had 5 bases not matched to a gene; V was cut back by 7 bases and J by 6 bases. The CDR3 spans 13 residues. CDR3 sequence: CASMGTAPGELFF. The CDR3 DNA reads TGTGCCAGCATGGGGACAGCCCCCGGGGAGCTGTTTTTT.

Here the CDR3 reads CATSRVHTEAFF. The CDR3 nucleotides are TGTGCCACCAGCAGGGTCCACACTGAAGCTTTCTTT. The chain employs TRBV15 and TRBJ1-1; unclear D gene. The CDR3 runs 12 residues. V was clipped by 3 bases and J by 3 bases, with 5 bases between them. Germline CDR1 and CDR2: LNHNV and YYDKDF (reference sequence).

This CDR3 is CASIPGEWSTEAFF. CDR3 in DNA: TGTGCCAGCATTCCAGGGGAGTGGAGCACTGAAGCTTTCTTT. The gene calls are TRBV6-4 and TRBJ1-1; tentative D call: TRBD1 (6 bases). Trimming took off 7 bases at V and 4 bases at J, with 16 bases between the two ends. This CDR3 is 14 amino acids long. In germline, CDR1 is MRHNA, CDR2 SNTAGT.

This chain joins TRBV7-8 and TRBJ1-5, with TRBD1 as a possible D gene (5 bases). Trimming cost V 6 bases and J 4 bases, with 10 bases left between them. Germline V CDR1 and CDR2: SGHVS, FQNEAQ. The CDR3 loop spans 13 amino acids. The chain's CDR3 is CASSPRGNQPQHF. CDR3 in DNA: TGTGCCAGCAGTCCCCGGGGGAATCAGCCCCAGCATTTT.

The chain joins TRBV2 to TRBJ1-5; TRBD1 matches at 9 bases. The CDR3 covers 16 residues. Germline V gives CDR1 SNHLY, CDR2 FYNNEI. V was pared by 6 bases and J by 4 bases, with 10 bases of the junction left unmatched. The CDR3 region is CASRAPGTGRNQPQHF. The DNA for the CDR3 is TGTGCCAGCAGGGCCCCCGGGACAGGGAGGAATCAGCCCCAGCATTTT.

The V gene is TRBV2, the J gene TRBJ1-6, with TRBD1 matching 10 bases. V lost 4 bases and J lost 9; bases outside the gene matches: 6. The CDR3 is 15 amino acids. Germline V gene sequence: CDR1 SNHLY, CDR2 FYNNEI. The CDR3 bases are TGTGCCAGCAGTGGGACCCGGGACAGGGGTTCACCCCTCCACTTT. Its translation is CASSGTRDRGSPLHF.

In DNA, the CDR3 is TGTGCCAGCAGCGTAGGAGGACAGGGGGGCTACGAGCAGTACTTC. This encodes CASSVGGQGGYEQYF. The V call is TRBV9, the J call TRBJ2-7; 10 bases are shared with TRBD1. V trimming: 0 bases; J trimming: 3 bases; junction bases outside the gene matches: 3. The CDR3 has 15 amino acids. Germline V gene lookup returns CDR1 SGDLS and CDR2 YYNGEE.

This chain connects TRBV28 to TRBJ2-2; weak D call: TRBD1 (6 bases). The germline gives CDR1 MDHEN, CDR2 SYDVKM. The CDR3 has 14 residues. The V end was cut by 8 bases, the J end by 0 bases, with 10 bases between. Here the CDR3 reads CASQQGSNTGELFF. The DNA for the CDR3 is TGTGCCAGCCAACAGGGATCGAACACCGGGGAGCTGTTTTTT.

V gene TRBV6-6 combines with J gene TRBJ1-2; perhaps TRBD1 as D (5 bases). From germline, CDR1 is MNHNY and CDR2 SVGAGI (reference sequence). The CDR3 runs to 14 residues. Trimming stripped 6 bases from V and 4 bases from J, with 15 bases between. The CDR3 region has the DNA TGTGCCAGCAGCCCCACCGGGACCGTCTATGGCTACACCTTC. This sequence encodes CASSPTGTVYGYTF.

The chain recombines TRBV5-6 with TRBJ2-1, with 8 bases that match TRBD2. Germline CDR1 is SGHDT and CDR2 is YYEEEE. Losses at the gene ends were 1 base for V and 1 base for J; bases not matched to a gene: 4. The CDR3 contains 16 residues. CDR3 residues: CASSLIAGRSYNEQFF. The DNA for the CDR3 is TGTGCCAGCAGCTTGATAGCGGGGAGATCCTACAATGAGCAGTTCTTC.

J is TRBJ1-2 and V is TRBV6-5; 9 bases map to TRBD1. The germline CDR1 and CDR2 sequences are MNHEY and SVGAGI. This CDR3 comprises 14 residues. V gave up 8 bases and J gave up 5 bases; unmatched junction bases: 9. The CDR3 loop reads CASRPGGQGYGYTF. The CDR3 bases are TGTGCCAGCCGCCCGGGGGGACAGGGTTATGGCTACACCTTC.

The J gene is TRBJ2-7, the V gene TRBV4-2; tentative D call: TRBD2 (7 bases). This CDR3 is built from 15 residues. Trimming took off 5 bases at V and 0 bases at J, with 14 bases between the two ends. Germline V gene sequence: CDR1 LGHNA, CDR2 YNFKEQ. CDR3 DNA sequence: TGTGCCAGCAGCTGGGAGGGGGGGGCCTCCTACGAGCAGTACTTC. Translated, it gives CASSWEGGASYEQYF.

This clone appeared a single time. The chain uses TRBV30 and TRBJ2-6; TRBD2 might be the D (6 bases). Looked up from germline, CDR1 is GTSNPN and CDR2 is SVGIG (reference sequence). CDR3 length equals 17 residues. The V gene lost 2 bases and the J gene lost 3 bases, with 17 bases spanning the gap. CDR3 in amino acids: CAWSSLGGGRGANVLTF. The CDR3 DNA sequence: TGTGCCTGGAGTTCTTTGGGGGGAGGACGTGGGGCCAACGTCCTGACTTTC.

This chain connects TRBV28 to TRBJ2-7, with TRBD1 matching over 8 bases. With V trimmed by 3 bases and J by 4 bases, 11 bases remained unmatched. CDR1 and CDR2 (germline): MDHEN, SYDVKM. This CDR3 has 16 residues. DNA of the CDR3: TGTGCCAGCAGTTTTTTTCCCCAGGGGGCTAATTACGAGCAGTACTTC. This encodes CASSFFPQGANYEQYF.

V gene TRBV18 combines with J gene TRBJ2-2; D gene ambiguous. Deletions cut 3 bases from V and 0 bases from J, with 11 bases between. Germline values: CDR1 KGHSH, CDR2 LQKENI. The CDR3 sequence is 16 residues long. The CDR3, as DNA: TGTGCCAGCTCACCGTTCACCCAGGCGAACACCGGGGAGCTGTTTTTT. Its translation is CASSPFTQANTGELFF. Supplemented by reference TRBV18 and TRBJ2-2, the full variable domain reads NAGVMQNPRHLVRRRGQEARLRCSPMKGHSHVYWYRQLPEEGLKFMVYLQKENIIDESGMPKERFSAEFPKEGPSILRIQQVVRGDSAAYFCASSPFTQANTGELFFGEGSRLTVL.

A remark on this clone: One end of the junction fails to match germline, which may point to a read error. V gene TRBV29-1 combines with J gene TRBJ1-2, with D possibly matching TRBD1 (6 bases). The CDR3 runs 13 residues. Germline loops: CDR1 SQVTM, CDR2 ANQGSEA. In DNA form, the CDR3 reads TGCAGCGTTAAAGAGGGGGGTAACTATGGCTACACCTTC. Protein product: CSVKEGGNYGYTF.

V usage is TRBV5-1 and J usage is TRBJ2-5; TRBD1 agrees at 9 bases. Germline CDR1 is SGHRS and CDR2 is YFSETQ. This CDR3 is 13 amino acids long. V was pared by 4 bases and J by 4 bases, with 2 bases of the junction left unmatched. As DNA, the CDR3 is TGCGCCAGCAGCCCGACAGGGGGAGAGACCCAGTACTTC. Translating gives CASSPTGGETQYF.

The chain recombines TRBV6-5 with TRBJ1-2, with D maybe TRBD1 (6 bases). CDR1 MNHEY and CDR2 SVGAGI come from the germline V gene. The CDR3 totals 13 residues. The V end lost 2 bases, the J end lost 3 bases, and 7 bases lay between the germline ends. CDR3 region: CASSYRTDYGYTF. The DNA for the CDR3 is TGTGCCAGCAGTTACAGGACAGACTATGGCTACACCTTC.

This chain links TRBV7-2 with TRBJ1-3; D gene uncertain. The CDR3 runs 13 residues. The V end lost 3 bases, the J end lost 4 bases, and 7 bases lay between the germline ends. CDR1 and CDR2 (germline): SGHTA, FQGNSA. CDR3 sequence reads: CASSLSSGNTIYF. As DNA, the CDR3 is TGTGCCAGCAGCTTGAGCTCGGGAAACACCATATATTTT.

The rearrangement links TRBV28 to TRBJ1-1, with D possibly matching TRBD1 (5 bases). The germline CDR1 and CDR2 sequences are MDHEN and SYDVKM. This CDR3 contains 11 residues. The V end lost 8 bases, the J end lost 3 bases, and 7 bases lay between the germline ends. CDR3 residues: CASRGDTEAFF. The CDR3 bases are TGTGCCAGCCGGGGGGACACTGAAGCTTTCTTT.